This is a list of T cell receptor beta chains from one sample in a study of blood T cells in healthy people across ages. TCRdb itself ran the 5' RACE reads through MiXCR, one entry per CDR3 protein. The sample lists 650,000 to 950,000 distinct CDR3 sequences, under 45% occurring once. Sequenced sample: blood. Receptors were obtained from a man between 60 and 75 years old in good health. The CDR3 runs from the conserved cysteine through the conserved F or W. D genes are given only for firm matches. Expanded clones get a size class; other rows say once, few or many, or leave the size out.

size,D,V,J,CDR3,DNA
NA,NA,TRBV20-1,TRBJ2-2,CSARDRLWLNTGELFF,TGCAGTGCTAGAGATCGCTTGTGGCTTAACACCGGGGAGCTGTTTTTT
NA,NA,TRBV20-1,TRBJ1-1,CSARDSGVPRYEAFF,TGCAGTGCTAGAGATTCCGGGGTTCCGCGGTATGAAGCTTTCTTT
many,NA,TRBV5-1,TRBJ1-2,CASSARGDYGYTF,TGTGCCAGCAGTGCCAGGGGTGACTATGGCTACACCTTC
NA,NA,TRBV7-2,TRBJ2-7,CASSLYGDSYEQYF,TGTGCCAGCAGCTTATATGGGGACTCCTACGAGCAGTACTTC
NA,NA,TRBV5-5,TRBJ1-5,CASSFVTGLGQPQHF,TGTGCCAGCAGCTTTGTTACCGGGCTAGGTCAGCCCCAGCATTTT
NA,NA,TRBV7-2,TRBJ2-7,CASSRRDRPTYEQYF,TGTGCCAGCAGCCGGAGGGACAGACCGACCTACGAGCAGTACTTC
NA,TRBD1,TRBV18,TRBJ1-2,CASSPLPGGGYGYTF,TGTGCCAGCTCACCCCTCCCAGGGGGTGGCTATGGCTACACCTTC
few,NA,TRBV2,TRBJ2-7,CASSEALGYEQYF,TGTGCCAGCAGTGAAGCGCTGGGCTACGAGCAGTACTTC
NA,NA,TRBV4-3,TRBJ2-7,CASSQDLRGGVSYEQYF,TGCGCCAGCAGCCAAGATCTTCGGGGCGGAGTCTCCTACGAGCAGTACTTC
NA,NA,TRBV7-2,TRBJ1-5,CASSLVGGSNQPQHF,TGTGCCAGCAGCTTAGTTGGGGGTAGCAATCAGCCCCAGCATTTT